This T cell receptor beta chain was observed in a study of spatial heterogeneity in lung cancer. Study results and limitations: Ubiquitous expanded tumor TCRs appeared in blood more at resection than follow-up.

V shed 4 bases and J 4 bases; nucleotides not matched to a gene: 9. The CDR3 covers 15 residues. From germline, CDR1 is SGHKS and CDR2 YYEKEE (reference sequence). This clonotype was seen many times. Its target is not known. Time point: sample taken at primary tumor resection. Whole RNA, isolated from tumor, nontumor lung or frozen PBMC, was sequenced without prior sorting. TCRdb redid the calling of the 5' RACE reads with MiXCR, one entry per CDR3 protein. The data show 60,000 to 90,000 distinct CDR3 sequences, around 7.8% seen once. The rearrangement links TRBV5-5 to TRBJ2-5; TRBD1 matches at 8 bases. This clonotype was obtained from a male donor with early-stage non-small cell lung cancer. Sequenced material: PBMCs, taken at surgery. As DNA, the CDR3 is TGTGCCAGCAGCGACGCCGGACAGGGAGGAGAGACCCAGTACTTC. Translating it yields CASSDAGQGGETQYF. Complete variable domain (other parts from reference TRBV5-5 and TRBJ2-5): DAGVTQSPTHLIKTRGQQVTLRCSPISGHKSVSWYQQVLGQGPQFIFQYYEKEERGRGNFPDRFSARQFPNYSSELNVNALLLGDSALYLCASSDAGQGGETQYFGPGTRLLVL.